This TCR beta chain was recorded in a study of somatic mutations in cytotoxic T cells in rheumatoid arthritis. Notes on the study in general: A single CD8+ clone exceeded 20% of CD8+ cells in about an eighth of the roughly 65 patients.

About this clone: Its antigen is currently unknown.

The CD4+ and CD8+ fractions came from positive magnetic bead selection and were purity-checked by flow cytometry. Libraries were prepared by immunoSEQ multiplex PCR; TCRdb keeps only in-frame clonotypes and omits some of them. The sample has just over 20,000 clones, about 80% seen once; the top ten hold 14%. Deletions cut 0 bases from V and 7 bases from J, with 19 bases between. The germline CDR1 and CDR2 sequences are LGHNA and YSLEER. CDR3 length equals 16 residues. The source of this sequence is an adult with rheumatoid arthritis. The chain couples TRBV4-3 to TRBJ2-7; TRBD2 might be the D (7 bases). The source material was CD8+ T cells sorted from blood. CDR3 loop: CASSQDGGLAAGEQYF. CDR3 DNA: TGCGCCAGCAGCCAAGATGGGGGGCTAGCAGCGGGGGAGCAGTACTTC.